The clone carrying this T cell receptor beta chain showed up just a few times. Its antigen is unknown. This record belongs to a study of CD8 T cells in ankylosing spondylitis. Whole-study results and caveats: Several highly homologous variants formed a TCR beta motif that appeared characteristic of ankylosing spondylitis blood. Clones linked with disease were CD8+ and fairly uncommon in the peripheral blood. As reported, disease-linked clones showed significant enrichment in matched ankylosing spondylitis synovial fluid.

Quantitative 5'-RACE with molecular barcodes generated TCR beta libraries. From the 5' RACE reads, TCRdb called clonotypes with MiXCR, one entry per CDR3 protein. The data contain over 200,000 distinct CDR3 sequences, 15% to 20% of them seen just once; the ten biggest clones take up 40% to 50%. The V end lost 3 bases, the J end lost 5 bases, and 17 bases lay between the germline ends. Per germline, CDR1 SEHNR and CDR2 FQNEAQ (reference sequence). The CDR3 length is 15 residues. The origin of this receptor is a male donor with ankylosing spondylitis. What was sequenced was blood, either unsorted or a sorted T cell fraction (not recorded which). The chain combines TRBV7-9 with TRBJ2-7; D may correspond to TRBD1 or TRBD2 (6 bases each). CDR3 sequence (DNA): TGTGCCAGCAGCTTTATAGGGTCGGGGGCCAACGAGCAGTACTTC. This encodes CASSFIGSGANEQYF.